Each of the 23 T cell receptor beta chains below was sequenced from the same sample in a study of T-cell reconstitution after alpha-beta-depleted transplantation in children. This sample's TCRbeta library carried unique molecular identifier barcodes. Each CDR3 protein is one row after TCRdb ran MiXCR on the PCR reads. Of about a million distinct CDR3 sequences in the sample, roughly 29% are singletons; the top ten hold roughly 27%. This sample comprised PBMCs, mostly from graft donor cells, obtained 360 days after TCRalphabeta/CD19-depleted stem cell transplant. The receptors stem from a boy less than two years old who had a stem cell transplant for SCID, so the T cells may come from the graft donor.

The chain joins TRBV9 to TRBJ2-3, with D possibly TRBD2 on 6 matching bases. The CDR3 length is 15 residues. Per germline, CDR1 SGDLS and CDR2 YYNGEE. Deletions cut 6 bases from V and 3 bases from J, with 17 bases between. The CDR3 DNA reads as TGTGCCAGCAAAAGGAGCGCGGGGAATACAGATACGCAGTATTTT. Its translation: CASKRSAGNTDTQYF.

This chain joins TRBV7-9 and TRBJ1-1, with D unresolved. The CDR3 has 14 residues. V lost 5 bases and J lost 3, with 13 bases in between. Germline assignment: CDR1 SEHNR and CDR2 FQNEAQ (reference sequence). CDR3 protein: CASSPRLPYTEAFF. CDR3 nucleotide sequence: TGTGCCAGCAGCCCTCGCTTACCTTACACTGAAGCTTTCTTT.

This clonotype has only a few counts. The V and J genes are TRBV4-3 and TRBJ2-7, with D perhaps TRBD1 (6 bases). Per the germline V gene, CDR1 is LGHNA and CDR2 is YSLEER. The CDR3 is made up of 15 amino acids. Trimming took 5 bases from V and 3 from J, leaving 17 bases between them. The CDR3 region has the DNA TGCGCCAGCAGCTATTACGAGGACAGTCGCTACGAGCAGTACTTC. Protein product: CASSYYEDSRYEQYF.

This clonotype has only one observation. One end of the junction does not line up with germline, which may come from a read error. This chain joins TRBV12-3 or TRBV12-4 and TRBJ1-5, with D possibly TRBD1 on 5 matching bases. This CDR3 is 15 amino acids long. The CDR3 here is CASSPGHSSNQPEHF. As DNA, the CDR3 is TGTGCCAGCAGTCCAGGACACTCTAGCAATCAGCCCGAGCATTTT.

The genes are TRBV4-2 and TRBJ2-6; weak D call: TRBD1 (5 bases). V gave up 7 bases and J gave up 1 base, with 23 bases separating them. CDR3 size: 19 residues. Germline V gives CDR1 LGHNA, CDR2 YNFKEQ. The DNA for the CDR3 is TGTGCCAGCATTGACAGAGGAAAGGGAAGACCGTCTGGGGCCAACGTCCTGACTTTC. Translating it yields CASIDRGKGRPSGANVLTF.

The V and J genes are TRBV7-8 and TRBJ2-7; tentative D call: TRBD1 (6 bases). Germline-derived CDR1 and CDR2 are SGHVS and FQNEAQ. With 5 bases removed from V and 5 bases from J, the gap between germline ends came to 34 bases. The CDR3 is made up of 20 amino acids. This chain's CDR3 is CASSKKGGLWWVQPRNEQYF. As DNA, the CDR3 is TGTGCCAGCAGCAAAAAAGGGGGTTTATGGTGGGTACAGCCTCGGAACGAGCAGTACTTC.

The chain employs TRBV5-1 and TRBJ2-1, with 12 bases identical to TRBD1. Germline CDR1 is SGHRS and CDR2 is YFSETQ. V gave up 0 bases and J gave up 8 bases; unmatched junction bases: 9. The CDR3 totals 17 residues. This CDR3 reads CASSLDGTGGLRDEQFF. CDR3 DNA: TGCGCCAGCAGCTTGGACGGGACAGGGGGCCTTAGAGATGAGCAGTTCTTC.

J is TRBJ2-3 and V is TRBV5-6; D is unclear. CDR3 length: 16 residues. Germline V gives CDR1 SGHDT, CDR2 YYEEEE. V was clipped by 6 bases and J by 4 bases, with 21 bases between them. CDR3 sequence: CASTRNGLGMADTQYF. Written as DNA, the CDR3 is TGTGCCAGCACCCGAAATGGTCTAGGGATGGCAGATACGCAGTATTTT.

The chain uses TRBV9 and TRBJ2-5, with 7 bases aligning to TRBD1. The CDR3 has 15 amino acids. Germline loops: CDR1 SGDLS, CDR2 YYNGEE. V lost 4 bases, J lost 3 bases, and 9 bases stayed unmatched. This CDR3 reads CASSPRTGAEETQYF. The CDR3 nucleotides read TGTGCCAGCAGCCCGAGGACAGGAGCAGAAGAGACCCAGTACTTC.

This clonotype has a handful of counts. V and J are TRBV5-1 and TRBJ2-2; 7 nucleotides match TRBD2. Germline V gives CDR1 SGHRS, CDR2 YFSETQ. The V segment lost 4 bases and the J segment 6 bases; nucleotides outside the gene matches: 9. The length of the CDR3 is 15 residues. The CDR3 sequence: CASSSGTLGAGELFF. The CDR3 nucleotides read TGCGCCAGCAGCAGCGGGACTTTGGGGGCCGGGGAGCTGTTTTTT.

This clonotype was detected only a few times. The V gene is TRBV5-5, the J gene TRBJ2-1; no reliable D call. The CDR3 consists of 15 residues. CDR1 and CDR2 from the germline V gene are SGHKS and YYEKEE (reference sequence). Trimming left V 2 bases short and J 5 bases short, with 14 bases between. In nucleotides, the CDR3 is TGTGCCAGCAGCTTAGCGTCGCCGGAGCACAATGAGCAGTTCTTC. It specifies CASSLASPEHNEQFF. Full variable domain (missing parts from reference TRBV5-5 and TRBJ2-1): DAGVTQSPTHLIKTRGQQVTLRCSPISGHKSVSWYQQVLGQGPQFIFQYYEKEERGRGNFPDRFSARQFPNYSSELNVNALLLGDSALYLCASSLASPEHNEQFFGPGTRLTVL.

A word on this clonotype: Here the CDR3 omits its conserved ending phenylalanine or tryptophan, so a read error is the likely source. No DNA is shown, since the ends of the CDR3 on it are uncertain; the CDR3 is the one TCRdb lists. The chain uses TRBV28 and TRBJ2-1; TRBD1, the table's D call, was not compared with the DNA. Looked up from germline, CDR1 is MDHEN and CDR2 is SYDVKM. The CDR3 is 10 residues long, counting both termini. The CDR3 spells CASSLNPGSG.

The V gene is TRBV11-1, the J gene TRBJ2-3; a weak D match, TRBD1 (6 bases). CDR3 length: 14 residues. The V gene lost 5 bases and the J gene lost 4 bases, with 13 bases spanning the gap. CDR1 SGHAT and CDR2 FQDESV come from the germline V gene (reference sequence). As DNA, the CDR3 is TGTGCCAGCAGCCCTCGGGACAAGGCAGATACGCAGTATTTT. It is translated as CASSPRDKADTQYF.

The V call is TRBV20-1, the J call TRBJ2-5; D could derive from TRBD1 or TRBD2 (5 bases each). This CDR3 is built from 14 residues. CDR1 is DFQATT and CDR2 is SNEGSKA in the germline V gene (reference sequence). Trimming took off 3 bases at V and 1 base at J, with 12 bases between the two ends. Written as DNA, the CDR3 is TGCAGTGCTAGTGGCTTCGGGGCCCAAGAGACCCAGTACTTC. Encoded protein: CSASGFGAQETQYF.

This clonotype was counted only a few times. The genes are TRBV6-2 or TRBV6-3 and TRBJ1-5, with TRBD1 as a possible D gene (6 bases). V was clipped by 4 bases and J by 5 bases, with 18 bases between them. CDR1 is MNHEY, CDR2 SVGEGT, per germline. CDR3 length: 16 residues. The CDR3 DNA is TGTGCCAGCAGTTTCGTCACCGGGACACTCTATCAGCCCCAGCATTTT. Its protein product is CASSFVTGTLYQPQHF.

The chain employs TRBV4-1 and TRBJ2-1; 9 bases match TRBD2. J gave up 8 bases and V 3 bases, and 8 bases lay outside the gene matches. The CDR3 contains 15 residues. Per germline, CDR1 MGHRA and CDR2 YSYEKL. CDR3 sequence (DNA): TGCGCCAGCAGCCAGCAGCGGGGGGAATTTCATGAGCAGTTCTTC. The encoded protein is CASSQQRGEFHEQFF.

V and J are TRBV7-9 and TRBJ2-1; D may be TRBD2 (6 bases). The CDR3 length is 14 residues. Germline V gene sequence: CDR1 SEHNR, CDR2 FQNEAQ (reference sequence). The germline V and J ends were trimmed by 5 bases and 8 bases, with 16 bases remaining between them. The CDR3 sequence: CASSLDGGDDEQFF. The CDR3 DNA reads as TGTGCCAGCAGCCTAGATGGAGGGGATGATGAGCAGTTCTTC.

V is TRBV13 and J is TRBJ2-7; D may correspond to TRBD1 or TRBD2 (5 bases each). The V gene's germline CDR1 is PRHDT and CDR2 FYEKMQ (reference sequence). Deletions cut 2 bases from V and 3 bases from J, with 14 bases between. This CDR3 spans 15 amino acids. Written as DNA, the CDR3 is TGTGCCAGCAGCTTACCCTCCATGGGGGTCTACGAGCAGTACTTC. Amino acid sequence: CASSLPSMGVYEQYF.

The V gene is TRBV3-1, the J gene TRBJ1-1, with D unresolved. Per germline, CDR1 LGHDT and CDR2 YNNKEL (reference sequence). The V and J ends lost 0 bases and 3 bases respectively, with 8 bases between them. There are 14 residues in the CDR3. In nucleotides, the CDR3 is TGTGCCAGCAGCCAAGACTCAGTATACACTGAAGCTTTCTTT. Translated, it gives CASSQDSVYTEAFF.

The chain uses TRBV3-1 and TRBJ2-5, with 12 bases aligning to TRBD2. The CDR3 has 18 amino acids. The germline CDR1 and CDR2 sequences are LGHDT and YNNKEL (reference sequence). V was clipped by 2 bases and J by 4 bases; unmatched bases: 11. CDR3: CASSQMGVLAGGRETQYF. CDR3 DNA: TGTGCCAGCAGCCAAATGGGGGTACTAGCGGGGGGAAGAGAGACCCAGTACTTC.

The genes are TRBV12-3 or TRBV12-4 and TRBJ2-4; 8 positions match TRBD2. There are 16 residues in the CDR3. V shed 6 bases, J shed 0 bases, and the junction held 7 bases outside the gene matches. DNA of the CDR3: TGTGCCAGCAGCCACTCAGCGGGGGTAGCCAAAAACATTCAGTACTTC. It specifies CASSHSAGVAKNIQYF.

The chain carries TRBV29-1 and TRBJ2-7, with 14 bases fitting TRBD2. With V trimmed by 3 bases and J by 0 bases, 7 bases remained unmatched. Germline-derived CDR1 and CDR2 are SQVTM and ANQGSEA. This CDR3 spans 17 amino acids. The CDR3 DNA follows: TGCAGCGTTGACGGACTAGCGGGGGGCTCCAGCTCCTACGAGCAGTACTTC. As protein: CSVDGLAGGSSSYEQYF.

The rearrangement links TRBV12-3 or TRBV12-4 to TRBJ2-2, with 9 bases fitting TRBD2. Germline trimming cut 5 bases from V and 5 bases from J; bases unmatched to any gene: 15. There are 18 residues in the CDR3. In DNA form, the CDR3 reads TGTGCCAGCAGTCCGCGGACTAGCGTAGGTGGAACGACCGGGGAGCTGTTTTTT. As protein: CASSPRTSVGGTTGELFF.